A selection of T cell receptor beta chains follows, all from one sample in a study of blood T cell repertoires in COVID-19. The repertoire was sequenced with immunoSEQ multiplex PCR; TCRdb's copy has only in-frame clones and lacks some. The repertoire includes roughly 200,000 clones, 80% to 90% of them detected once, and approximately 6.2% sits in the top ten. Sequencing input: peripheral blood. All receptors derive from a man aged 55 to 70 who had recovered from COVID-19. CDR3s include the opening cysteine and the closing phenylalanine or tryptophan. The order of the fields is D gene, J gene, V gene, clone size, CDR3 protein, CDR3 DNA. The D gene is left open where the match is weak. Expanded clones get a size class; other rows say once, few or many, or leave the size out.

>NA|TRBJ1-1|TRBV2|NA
CASSRENTEAFF
TGTGCCAGCAGCCGGGAGAACACTGAAGCTTTCTTT
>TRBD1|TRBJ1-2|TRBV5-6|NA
CASSPDRGGYTF
TGTGCCAGCAGCCCGGACAGGGGAGGCTACACCTTC
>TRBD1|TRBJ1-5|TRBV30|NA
CAWSDRGLTPQHF
TGTGCCTGGAGCGACAGGGGACTTACCCCCCAGCATTTT
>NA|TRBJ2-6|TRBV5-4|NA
CASSSSSGGANVLTF
TGTGCCAGCAGCTCGTCGTCAGGTGGGGCCAACGTCCTGACTTTC
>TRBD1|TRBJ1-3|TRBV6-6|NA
CASTKQGLGNTIYF
TGTGCCAGCACCAAACAGGGGCTTGGAAACACCATATATTTT
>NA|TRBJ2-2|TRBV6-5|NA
CASSFEINTGELFF
TGTGCCAGCAGTTTCGAGATCAACACCGGGGAGCTGTTTTTT
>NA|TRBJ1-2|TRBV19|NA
CASSIDGGNYGYTF
TGTGCCAGTAGTATAGATGGGGGGAACTATGGCTACACCTTC
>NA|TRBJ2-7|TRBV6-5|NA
CASSRASGEQYF
TGTGCCAGCAGTAGGGCAAGCGGCGAGCAGTACTTC
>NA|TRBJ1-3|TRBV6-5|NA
CASSYGTSGSGNTIYF
TGTGCCAGCAGTTACGGGACATCTGGTTCTGGAAACACCATATATTTT
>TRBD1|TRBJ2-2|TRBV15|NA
CATSTGVTGELFF
TGTGCCACCAGTACAGGGGTAACCGGGGAGCTGTTTTTT
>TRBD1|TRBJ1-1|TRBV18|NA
CASSRRDSEAFF
TGTGCCAGCTCACGCCGGGACAGTGAAGCTTTCTTT
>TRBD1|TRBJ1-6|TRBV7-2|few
CASSLTADRVSPLHF
TGTGCCAGCAGCCTCACCGCCGACAGGGTTTCACCCCTCCACTTT
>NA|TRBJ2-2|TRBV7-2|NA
CASSESAYRELFF
TGTGCCAGCAGCGAATCAGCGTATAGGGAGCTGTTTTTT
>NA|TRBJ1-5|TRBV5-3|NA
CARRTRPPGQTFNQPQHF
TGTGCCAGAAGAACCAGACCCCCGGGACAAACATTCAATCAGCCCCAGCATTTT
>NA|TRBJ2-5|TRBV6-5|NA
CASRQTGWETQYF
TGTGCCAGCAGGCAAACAGGGTGGGAGACCCAGTACTTC
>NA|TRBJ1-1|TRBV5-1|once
CASSLGPPQVNTEAFF
TGCGCCAGCAGCTTGGGCCCCCCACAGGTGAACACTGAAGCTTTCTTT
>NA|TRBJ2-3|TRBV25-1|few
CASLPRDRGYTDTQYF
TGTGCCAGCCTCCCCCGGGATAGGGGGTACACAGATACGCAGTATTTT
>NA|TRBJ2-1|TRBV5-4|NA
CASSLRTGAYNEQFF
TGTGCCAGCAGCTTGCGAACAGGAGCCTACAATGAGCAGTTCTTC
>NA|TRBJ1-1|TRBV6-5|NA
CASSTTGKNTEAFF
TGTGCCAGCAGCACGACAGGCAAGAACACTGAAGCTTTCTTT
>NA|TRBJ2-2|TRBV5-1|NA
CASSFSTSDAGELFF
TGCGCCAGCAGCTTCAGTACTAGTGACGCCGGGGAGCTGTTTTTT
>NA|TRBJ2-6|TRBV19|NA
CASWRTASGANVLTF
TGTGCCTCCTGGAGGACAGCCTCTGGGGCCAACGTCCTGACTTTC
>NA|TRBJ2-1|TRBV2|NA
CASMVSSYNEQFF
TGTGCCAGCATGGTTAGCTCCTACAATGAGCAGTTCTTC
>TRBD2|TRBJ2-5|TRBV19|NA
CASSIDPPSLAGEETQYF
TGTGCCAGTAGTATAGATCCCCCCTCTCTAGCGGGGGAAGAGACCCAGTACTTC
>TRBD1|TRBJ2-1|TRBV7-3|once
CASSPSGQGYNEQFF
TGTGCCAGCAGCCCCTCGGGACAGGGGTACAATGAGCAGTTCTTC
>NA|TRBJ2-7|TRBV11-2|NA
CASSGGPNIQYF
TGTGCCAGCAGCGGAGGACCCAACATCCAGTACTTC
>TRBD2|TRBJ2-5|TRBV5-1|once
CASSLAGPVGETQYF
TGCGCCAGCAGCCTAGCGGGACCGGTCGGAGAGACCCAGTACTTC
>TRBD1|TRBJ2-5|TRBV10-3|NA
CAIGAGQEETQYF
TGTGCCATAGGGGCCGGACAGGAAGAGACCCAGTACTTC
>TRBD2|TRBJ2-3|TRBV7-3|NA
CASSFGTSGGTDTQYF
TGTGCCAGCAGCTTCGGGACTAGCGGGGGCACAGATACGCAGTATTTT
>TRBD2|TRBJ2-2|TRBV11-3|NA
CASSPSGRRTGELFF
TGTGCCAGCAGTCCTAGCGGAAGAAGGACCGGGGAGCTGTTTTTT
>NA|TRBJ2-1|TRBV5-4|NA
CASSLAQVSYNEQFF
TGTGCCAGCAGCTTGGCGCAGGTATCCTACAATGAGCAGTTCTTC
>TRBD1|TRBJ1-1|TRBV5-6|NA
CASGLDRAPEAFF
TGTGCCAGCGGATTGGACAGGGCCCCTGAAGCTTTCTTT